Listed here are 27 T cell receptor beta chains from one sample, sequenced in a study of blood T cells in healthy people across ages. Alongside a J-beta primer mix, a sample-barcoded 5' primer served in a second PCR lasting roughly 7 to 11 cycles. From the 5' RACE reads, TCRdb called clonotypes with MiXCR, one entry per CDR3 protein. The sample shows roughly 680,000 distinct CDR3 sequences, 45% to 50% of them seen only once. The sample was blood. The receptors derive from a woman in her fifties or sixties in good health.

The chain has TRBV20-1 and TRBJ2-7; TRBD2 matches at 8 bases. The germline CDR1 and CDR2 sequences are DFQATT and SNEGSKA (reference sequence). J lost 7 bases, V lost 0 bases, and 20 bases had no gene match. The CDR3 consists of 18 residues. CDR3 sequence (DNA): TGCAGTGCTAGAGATTCCCTTGGGGCGGGAGGTATTTACAATGAGCAGTACTTC. It encodes CSARDSLGAGGIYNEQYF.

The genes are TRBV12-3 or TRBV12-4 and TRBJ2-1; TRBD2 matches 12 bases. CDR3 length: 15 residues. V was clipped by 7 bases and J by 5 bases; unmatched bases: 6. The CDR3 DNA reads TGTGCCAGCAACCTAGGACTAGCGGGAAACAATGAGCAGTTCTTC. Translated, it gives CASNLGLAGNNEQFF.

The gene calls are TRBV29-1 and TRBJ2-1; D call uncertain. The V end lost 2 bases, the J end lost 2 bases, and 13 bases lay between the germline ends. The CDR3 has 15 residues. Germline V gene data show CDR1 as SQVTM and CDR2 as ANQGSEA. This CDR3 reads CSVERPQLPYNEQFF. DNA for the CDR3: TGCAGCGTTGAAAGACCACAACTTCCCTACAATGAGCAGTTCTTC.

This sequence joins TRBV20-1 and TRBJ2-5; D call uncertain. Germline loops: CDR1 DFQATT, CDR2 SNEGSKA (reference sequence). Trimming stripped 0 bases from V and 1 base from J, with 9 bases between. This CDR3 region has 14 residues. CDR3 region: CSARDEGSQETQYF. CDR3 in DNA: TGCAGTGCTAGAGACGAAGGCAGCCAAGAGACCCAGTACTTC.

This chain joins TRBV24-1 and TRBJ2-5, with TRBD2 matching 14 bases. Germline-derived CDR1 and CDR2 are KGHDR and SFDVKD. The V and J ends lost 7 bases and 4 bases, in that order; junction bases with no gene match: 7. The CDR3 has 16 amino acids. CDR3 nucleotide sequence: TGTGCCACCAGGGACCCAGGACTAGCGGGAGGAGAGACCCAGTACTTC. Translated, it gives CATRDPGLAGGETQYF.

The chain has TRBV20-1 and TRBJ2-3; 15 positions match TRBD2. The CDR3 is 17 amino acids. The junction had 7 bases not matched to a gene; V was cut back by 3 bases and J by 3 bases. The V gene's germline CDR1 is DFQATT and CDR2 SNEGSKA (reference sequence). The CDR3 nucleotides are TGCAGTGCTAGGTCCCGTGGGACTAGCGGGAGGACAGATACGCAGTATTTT. Translating it yields CSARSRGTSGRTDTQYF.

The V gene is TRBV4-2, the J gene TRBJ2-7, with 9 bases lining up with TRBD2. The germline CDR1 and CDR2 sequences are LGHNA and YNFKEQ. The CDR3 is 15 residues long. V shed 6 bases and J 0 bases; nucleotides not matched to a gene: 6. Written as DNA, the CDR3 is TGTGCCAGCAGGCCGACTAGCGGAAACTCCTACGAGCAGTACTTC. Amino acids: CASRPTSGNSYEQYF.

This clonotype was observed once. The chain has TRBV20-1 and TRBJ1-4; D perhaps matches TRBD1 (6 bases). The CDR3 has 15 amino acids. V shed 6 bases and J shed 0 bases, with 14 bases lying between them. Germline loops: CDR1 DFQATT, CDR2 SNEGSKA (reference sequence). The CDR3 DNA is TGCAGTGCCAGCGATCGGACAGCAACTAATGAAAAACTGTTTTTT. This translates into CSASDRTATNEKLFF.

The rearrangement joins TRBV5-1 to TRBJ2-7; unclear D gene. CDR3 length: 14 amino acids. V was trimmed by 5 bases and J by 0 bases, leaving 12 bases between them. Looked up from germline, CDR1 is SGHRS and CDR2 is YFSETQ. CDR3 nucleotides: TGCGCCAGCAGGAGCGAGGTGGTCTCCTACGAGCAGTACTTC. This sequence encodes CASRSEVVSYEQYF. The full variable domain, with the rest looked up from reference TRBV5-1 and TRBJ2-7, is KAGVTQTPRYLIKTRGQQVTLSCSPISGHRSVSWYQQTPGQGLQFLFEYFSETQRNKGNFPGRFSGRQFSNSRSEMNVSTLELGDSALYLCASRSEVVSYEQYFGPGTRLTVT.

This chain joins TRBV5-1 and TRBJ2-1; 11 bases are a match to TRBD2. The CDR3 loop spans 14 amino acids. Unmatched junction bases numbered 12, after V lost 4 bases and J lost 15 bases. Per germline, CDR1 SGHRS and CDR2 YFSETQ. CDR3 region: CASSASATSGSMFF. The CDR3 region has the DNA TGCGCCAGCAGCGCTAGCGCTACTAGCGGGAGTATGTTCTTC.

V gene TRBV12-3 or TRBV12-4 combines with J gene TRBJ2-6, with TRBD1 matching over 7 bases. The CDR3 contains 16 residues. The ends lost 6 bases at V and 2 bases at J; junction bases unmatched: 7. This CDR3 reads CASSPGQGAGANVLTF. CDR3 bases: TGTGCCAGCAGCCCAGGGCAGGGGGCTGGGGCCAACGTCCTGACTTTC.

This clonotype was counted a few times. The genes are TRBV4-3 and TRBJ2-6; 8 bases fit TRBD1. Trimming removed 0 bases from V and 1 base from J; junction bases left unmatched: 5. Per germline, CDR1 LGHNA and CDR2 YSLEER. The CDR3 is made up of 18 amino acids. The CDR3 is CASSQEPQGASGANVLTF. The CDR3 region has the DNA TGCGCCAGCAGCCAAGAACCGCAGGGGGCTTCTGGGGCCAACGTCCTGACTTTC.

The chain is built from TRBV6-1 and TRBJ2-7, with D possibly being TRBD1 (6 bases). The CDR3 totals 14 residues. V was cut by 6 bases and J by 1 base, with 13 bases left in between. Germline V lookup: CDR1 MNHNS, CDR2 SASEGT. CDR3 sequence reads: CASSATGFSYEQYF. DNA for the CDR3: TGTGCCAGCAGCGCGACAGGATTTTCCTACGAGCAGTACTTC.

The V gene is TRBV29-1, the J gene TRBJ2-7; D is perhaps TRBD1 (6 bases). Germline values: CDR1 SQVTM, CDR2 ANQGSEA. V lost 3 bases, J lost 7 bases, and 13 bases lay in between. The CDR3 is 12 amino acids. The CDR3, as DNA: TGCAGCGTTGACCAGGGGCTGGATGAGCAGTACTTC. Its translation: CSVDQGLDEQYF.

V usage is TRBV5-1 and J usage is TRBJ2-1; 13 bases are a match to TRBD2. There are 18 residues in the CDR3. The junction had 13 bases not matched to a gene; V was cut back by 4 bases and J by 6 bases. Germline assignment: CDR1 SGHRS and CDR2 YFSETQ. The CDR3 spells CASSASTSGRARGNEQFF. The CDR3 bases are TGCGCCAGCAGCGCGAGTACTAGCGGGAGGGCCAGAGGCAATGAGCAGTTCTTC.

V usage is TRBV7-9 and J usage is TRBJ2-1; 11 bases agree with TRBD2. This CDR3 spans 20 amino acids. Germline V lookup: CDR1 SEHNR, CDR2 FQNEAQ (reference sequence). The J segment lost 3 bases and the V segment lost 5 bases, leaving 18 bases of the junction unmatched. CDR3 amino acids: CASSHPTSGSIKTYYNEQFF. CDR3 DNA: TGTGCCAGCAGCCATCCTACTAGCGGGAGCATTAAAACTTACTACAATGAGCAGTTCTTC.

Details on this clonotype: An end of the junction differs from the germline gene, which may be a read error. In DNA form, the CDR3 reads TGTGCCAGCAGTTTAGGCCAAACCATGAACACTGAAGCTTTCTTT. Its protein is CASSLGQTMNTEAFF. This chain links TRBV7-9 with TRBJ1-1; D remains unclear. CDR3 size: 15 residues. Per the germline V gene, CDR1 is SEHNR and CDR2 is FQNEAQ (reference sequence).

The chain is built from TRBV12-3 or TRBV12-4 and TRBJ2-5; possibly TRBD1 for D (6 bases). The V gene lost 6 bases and the J gene lost 11 bases, with 28 bases spanning the gap. CDR3 length equals 16 residues. CDR3: CASSITRARGGYEQYF. The DNA of the CDR3 is TGTGCCAGCAGCATTACCCGGGCCAGGGGTGGGTATGAGCAGTACTTC.

This clonotype occurred many times. The chain joins TRBV12-3 or TRBV12-4 to TRBJ2-7; 8 bases line up with TRBD1. Trimming removed 2 bases from V and 4 bases from J; junction bases left unmatched: 7. The CDR3 has 15 amino acids. The DNA for the CDR3 is TGTGCCAGCAGTTTACCCTCAGGGGGCGCATACGAGCAGTACTTC. Residues: CASSLPSGGAYEQYF.

This clonotype was seen many times. The V and J genes are TRBV20-1 and TRBJ2-2; TRBD2 matches at 12 bases. Germline V gene sequence: CDR1 DFQATT, CDR2 SNEGSKA (reference sequence). V gave up 0 bases and J gave up 7 bases; unmatched junction bases: 6. CDR3 length: 16 residues. CDR3 in amino acids: CSARDRLAGESGELFF. In nucleotides, the CDR3 is TGCAGTGCTAGAGATAGACTAGCGGGAGAGAGCGGGGAGCTGTTTTTT.

The chain combines TRBV15 with TRBJ2-1; D is unclear. The germline CDR1 and CDR2 sequences are LNHNV and YYDKDF (reference sequence). The CDR3 loop spans 13 amino acids. V lost 0 bases and J 13 bases, leaving 13 bases between the germline ends. The CDR3 loop is CATSREGVPLQFF. The CDR3 nucleotides read TGTGCCACCAGCAGAGAGGGCGTCCCGCTCCAGTTCTTC.

The CDR3 DNA is TGTGCCAGCAGCCCCAGGATGTCCATTTACGAGCAGTACTTC. It translates to CASSPRMSIYEQYF. The chain links TRBV3-1 to TRBJ2-7, with D unresolved. Germline loops: CDR1 LGHDT, CDR2 YNNKEL (reference sequence). The V end was cut by 4 bases, the J end by 4 bases, with 14 bases between. The CDR3 has 14 residues.

With respect to this clonotype: Just one base apart from a much larger clone, this may be a read error. The V and J genes are TRBV27 and TRBJ2-5; maybe TRBD2 (6 bases). Looked up from germline, CDR1 is MNHEY and CDR2 is SMNVEV (reference sequence). The CDR3 covers 15 residues. This CDR3 is CVSSPRGMWEETQYF. As DNA, the CDR3 is TGTGTCAGCAGTCCCCGGGGGATGTGGGAAGAGACCCAGTACTTC.

This chain connects TRBV20-1 to TRBJ2-1; 8 bases are shared with TRBD1. The V and J ends lost 6 bases and 6 bases, in that order; junction bases with no gene match: 13. Germline-derived CDR1 and CDR2 are DFQATT and SNEGSKA (reference sequence). The CDR3 runs 15 residues. The CDR3 nucleotides read TGCAGTGCCATACAGGGGGGCCGCCTCCTCAATGAGCAGTTCTTC. Translated, it gives CSAIQGGRLLNEQFF.

The chain recombines TRBV15 with TRBJ2-4; D remains unclear. Near its end, the DNA agrees better with TRBJ2-5, so the J call may be wrong. Germline V gene sequence: CDR1 LNHNV, CDR2 YYDKDF (reference sequence). The CDR3 spans 15 residues. The CDR3 reads CATSLRGGKLETQYF. In DNA form, the CDR3 reads TGTGCCACCAGCCTCCGCGGTGGCAAGCTGGAGACCCAGTACTTC.

This clonotype has a handful of counts. The J gene is TRBJ1-4, the V gene TRBV20-1; weak D call: TRBD1 (6 bases). This CDR3 has 16 residues. Trimming pared 1 base from V and 4 bases from J, leaving 16 bases between. Looked up from germline, CDR1 is DFQATT and CDR2 is SNEGSKA (reference sequence). CDR3 nucleotide sequence: TGCAGTGCTAGAGCCCTCTCGGACAGAAGTAATGAAAAACTGTTTTTT. Amino acids: CSARALSDRSNEKLFF.

This clonotype was found many times. The chain uses TRBV30 and TRBJ2-5; unclear D gene. The CDR3 is made up of 14 amino acids. CDR1 is GTSNPN and CDR2 is SVGIG in the germline V gene (reference sequence). V was trimmed by 2 bases and J by 2 bases, leaving 12 bases between them. CDR3 nucleotides: TGTGCCTGGAGTAATACGGGCCGTCAAGAGACCCAGTACTTC. It codes for CAWSNTGRQETQYF.